This T cell receptor (beta chain) was identified during a study of blood T cell repertoires in COVID-19. Study-level background: COVID-19 samples from acute and convalescent phases originated in the United States, Italy and Spain. Nucleic acid was either cDNA or gDNA, and it came from T cells, B-cell-depleted T cells, or PBMCs.

In the original analysis: From reference gene primer amplification, estimates of nucleated cell counts were derived. This table comes from immunoSEQ multiplex PCR, and its TCRdb copy is limited to in-frame clones, with some not included. That table gives V, J and clone size, and the DNA gave D and trimming. There are about 250,000 clones in the sample; 86% occur only once, and roughly 5.2% lies in the top ten. This CDR3 contains 20 residues. The V gene end was trimmed by 2 bases and the J gene end by 4 bases; junction bases not matched to a gene: 14. In germline, CDR1 is MNHNS, CDR2 SASEGT. Seattle patients were enrolled while actively infected and followed longitudinally.

The V gene is TRBV6-1, the J gene TRBJ2-2; 12 nucleotides agree with TRBD1. The specimen was peripheral blood. The TCR comes from a woman older than 75 with COVID-19, enrolled during active disease. The CDR3 region has the DNA TGTGCCAGCAGTGAAAGGTCGGGGGACAGGGGGCGTCGCGGCACCGGGGAGCTGTTTTTT. Encoded protein: CASSERSGDRGRRGTGELFF.